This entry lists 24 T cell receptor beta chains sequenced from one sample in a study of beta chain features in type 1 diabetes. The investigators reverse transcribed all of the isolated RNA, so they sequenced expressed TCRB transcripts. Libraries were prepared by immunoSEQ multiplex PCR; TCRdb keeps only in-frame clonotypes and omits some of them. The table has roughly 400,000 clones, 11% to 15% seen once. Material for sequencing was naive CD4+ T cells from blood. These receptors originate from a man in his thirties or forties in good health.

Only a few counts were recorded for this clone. The CDR3 sequence: CASSVDGYGYEQYF. CDR3 DNA: TGTGCCAGCAGCGTAGACGGTTACGGCTACGAGCAGTACTTC. The chain uses TRBV9 and TRBJ2-7; D unclear. In germline, CDR1 is SGDLS, CDR2 YYNGEE. Trimming removed 0 bases at V and 3 bases at J, with 10 bases between. The CDR3 has 14 amino acids.

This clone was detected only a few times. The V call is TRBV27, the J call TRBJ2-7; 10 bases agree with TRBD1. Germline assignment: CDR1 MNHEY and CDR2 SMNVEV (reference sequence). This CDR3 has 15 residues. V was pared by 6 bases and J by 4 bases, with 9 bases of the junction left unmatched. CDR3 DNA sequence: TGTGCCAGCAGCCGCAGACAGGGGGCGAAGTACGAGCAGTACGTC. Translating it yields CASSRRQGAKYEQYV.

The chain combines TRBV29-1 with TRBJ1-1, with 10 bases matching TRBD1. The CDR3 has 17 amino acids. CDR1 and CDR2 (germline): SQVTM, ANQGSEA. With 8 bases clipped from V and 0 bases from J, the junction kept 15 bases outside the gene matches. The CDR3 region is CSTPGAGTGAVNTEAFF. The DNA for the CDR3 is TGCAGCACTCCTGGAGCCGGGACAGGGGCAGTGAACACTGAAGCTTTCTTT.

CDR3 residues: CASRAIGVGGYNEQFF. In DNA form, the CDR3 reads TGTGCCAGCAGGGCAATAGGGGTTGGGGGCTACAATGAGCAGTTCTTC. The genes are TRBV25-1 and TRBJ2-1; D possibly uses TRBD1 or TRBD2 (5 bases each). This CDR3 has 16 residues. With 6 bases removed from V and 3 bases from J, the gap between germline ends came to 18 bases. Germline V lookup: CDR1 MGHDK, CDR2 SYGVNS.

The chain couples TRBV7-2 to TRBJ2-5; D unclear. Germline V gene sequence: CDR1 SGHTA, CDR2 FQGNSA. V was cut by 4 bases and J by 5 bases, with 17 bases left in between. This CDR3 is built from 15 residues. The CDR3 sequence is CASSSFKRVGETQYF. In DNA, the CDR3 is TGTGCCAGCAGCTCCTTTAAGAGAGTAGGGGAGACCCAGTACTTC.

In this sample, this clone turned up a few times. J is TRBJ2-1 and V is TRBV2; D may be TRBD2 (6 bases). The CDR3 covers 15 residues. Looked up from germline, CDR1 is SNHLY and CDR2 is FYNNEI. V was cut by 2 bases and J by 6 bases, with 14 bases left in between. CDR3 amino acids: CASSEILAGSNEQFF. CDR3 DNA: TGTGCCAGCAGTGAAATACTAGCTGGAAGCAATGAGCAGTTCTTC.

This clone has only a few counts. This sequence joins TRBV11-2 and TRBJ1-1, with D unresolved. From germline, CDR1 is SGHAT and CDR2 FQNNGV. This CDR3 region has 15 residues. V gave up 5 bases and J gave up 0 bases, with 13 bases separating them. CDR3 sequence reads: CASSTGAVVNTEAFF. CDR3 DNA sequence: TGTGCCAGCAGCACCGGCGCGGTGGTGAACACTGAAGCTTTCTTT. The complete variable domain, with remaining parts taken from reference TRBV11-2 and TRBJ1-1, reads EAGVAQSPRYKIIEKRQSVAFWCNPISGHATLYWYQQILGQGPKLLIQFQNNGVVDDSQLPKDRFSAERLKGVDSTLKIQPAKLEDSAVYLCASSTGAVVNTEAFFGQGTRLTVV.

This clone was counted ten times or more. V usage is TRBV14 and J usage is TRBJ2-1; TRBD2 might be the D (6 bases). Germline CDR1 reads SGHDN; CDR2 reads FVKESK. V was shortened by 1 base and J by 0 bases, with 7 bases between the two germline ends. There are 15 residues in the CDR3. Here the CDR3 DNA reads TGTGCCAGCAGCCAAGTCGGGGGCTCCTACAATGAGCAGTTCTTC. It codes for CASSQVGGSYNEQFF.

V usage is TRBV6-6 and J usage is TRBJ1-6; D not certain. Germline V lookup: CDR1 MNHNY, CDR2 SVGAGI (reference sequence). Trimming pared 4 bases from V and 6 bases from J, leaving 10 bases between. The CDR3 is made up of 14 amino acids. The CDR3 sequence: CASSSGRSNSPLHF. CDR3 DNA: TGTGCCAGCAGTTCCGGACGGAGTAATTCACCCCTCCACTTT.

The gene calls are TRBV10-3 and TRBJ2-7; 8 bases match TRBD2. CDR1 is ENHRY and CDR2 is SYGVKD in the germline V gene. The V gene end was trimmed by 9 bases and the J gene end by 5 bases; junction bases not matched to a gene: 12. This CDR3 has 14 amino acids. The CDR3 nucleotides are TGTGCCATTGGGTCTGTAGCGGGGACGGACGAGCAGTACTTC. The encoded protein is CAIGSVAGTDEQYF.

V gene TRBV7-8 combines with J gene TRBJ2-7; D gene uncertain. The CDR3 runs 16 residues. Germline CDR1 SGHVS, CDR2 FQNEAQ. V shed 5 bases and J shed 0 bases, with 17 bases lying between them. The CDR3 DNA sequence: TGTGCCAGCAGCAACACACGGACGTACACCTCCTACGAGCAGTACTTC. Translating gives CASSNTRTYTSYEQYF.

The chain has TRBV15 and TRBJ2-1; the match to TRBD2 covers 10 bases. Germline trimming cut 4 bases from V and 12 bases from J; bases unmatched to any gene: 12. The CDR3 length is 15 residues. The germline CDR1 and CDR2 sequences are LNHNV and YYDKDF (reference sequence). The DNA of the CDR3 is TGTGCCACCAGCAATAAGCGGGAGGGCGGCGTAGGGCAGTTCTTC. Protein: CATSNKREGGVGQFF.

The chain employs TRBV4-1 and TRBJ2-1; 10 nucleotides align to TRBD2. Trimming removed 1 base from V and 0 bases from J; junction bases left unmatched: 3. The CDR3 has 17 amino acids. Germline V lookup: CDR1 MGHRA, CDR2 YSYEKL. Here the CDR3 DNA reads TGCGCCAGCAGCCAAGGGCTAGCGGGAGCCTCCTACAATGAGCAGTTCTTC. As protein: CASSQGLAGASYNEQFF.

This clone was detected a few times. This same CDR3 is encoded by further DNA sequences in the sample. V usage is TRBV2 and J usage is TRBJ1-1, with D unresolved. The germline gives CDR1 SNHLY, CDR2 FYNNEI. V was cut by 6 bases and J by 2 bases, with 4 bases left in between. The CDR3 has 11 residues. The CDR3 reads CASRLNTEAFF. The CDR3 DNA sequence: TGTGCCAGCAGGCTTAACACTGAAGCTTTCTTT.

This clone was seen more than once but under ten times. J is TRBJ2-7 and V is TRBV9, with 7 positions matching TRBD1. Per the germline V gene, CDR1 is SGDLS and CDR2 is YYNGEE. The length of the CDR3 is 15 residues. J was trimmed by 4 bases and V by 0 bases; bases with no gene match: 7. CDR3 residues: CASSVGGTDQYEQYF. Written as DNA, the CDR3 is TGTGCCAGCAGCGTAGGTGGGACAGACCAATACGAGCAGTACTTC.

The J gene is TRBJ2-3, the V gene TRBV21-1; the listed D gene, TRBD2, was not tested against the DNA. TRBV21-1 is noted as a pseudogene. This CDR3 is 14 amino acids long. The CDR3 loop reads CASSGRGIADTQYF. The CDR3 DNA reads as TGTGCCAGCAGCGGGAGAGGGATCGCAGATACGCAGTATTTT.

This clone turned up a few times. CDR3 bases: TGTGCCAGCAGCGTAGGCGGTGACACAGATACGCAGTATTTT. It codes for CASSVGGDTDTQYF. V usage is TRBV9 and J usage is TRBJ2-3; D gene ambiguous. The germline V gene encodes CDR1 SGDLS and CDR2 YYNGEE. The CDR3 is made up of 14 amino acids. With 0 bases removed from V and 2 bases from J, the gap between germline ends came to 7 bases.

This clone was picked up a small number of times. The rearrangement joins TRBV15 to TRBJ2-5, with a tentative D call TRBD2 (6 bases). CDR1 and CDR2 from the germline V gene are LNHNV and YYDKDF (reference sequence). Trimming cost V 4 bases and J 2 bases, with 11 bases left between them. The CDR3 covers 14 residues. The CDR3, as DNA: TGTGCCACCAGCATGGGACTTAAACAAGAGACCCAGTACTTC. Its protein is CATSMGLKQETQYF.

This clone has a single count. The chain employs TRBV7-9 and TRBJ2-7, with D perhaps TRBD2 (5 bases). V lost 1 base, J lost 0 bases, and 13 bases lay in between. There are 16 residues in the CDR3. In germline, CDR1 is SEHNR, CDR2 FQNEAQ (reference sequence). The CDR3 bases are TGTGCCAGCAGCTTAGTGTTGGCCGGGAACTCCTACGAGCAGTACTTC. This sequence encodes CASSLVLAGNSYEQYF.

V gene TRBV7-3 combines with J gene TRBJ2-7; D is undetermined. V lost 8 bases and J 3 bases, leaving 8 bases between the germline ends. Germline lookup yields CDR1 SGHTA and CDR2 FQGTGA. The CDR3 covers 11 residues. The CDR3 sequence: CASATSYEQYF. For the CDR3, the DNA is TGTGCCAGCGCCACCAGCTACGAGCAGTACTTC. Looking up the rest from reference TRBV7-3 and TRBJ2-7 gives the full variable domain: GAGVSQTPSNKVTEKGKYVELRCDPISGHTALYWYRQSLGQGPEFLIYFQGTGAADDSGLPNDRFFAVRPEGSVSTLKIQRTERGDSAVYLCASATSYEQYFGPGTRLTVT.

The CDR3 reads CASSQASGEQYV. In DNA form, the CDR3 reads TGTGCCAGCAGCCAAGCTTCGGGGGAGCAGTACGTC. V usage is TRBV14 and J usage is TRBJ2-7; weak D call: TRBD2 (5 bases). With 1 base removed from V and 7 bases from J, the gap between germline ends came to 8 bases. CDR1 SGHDN and CDR2 FVKESK come from the germline V gene. The CDR3 consists of 12 residues.

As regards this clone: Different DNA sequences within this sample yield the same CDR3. DNA for the CDR3: TGTGCCAGCAGCGTAACCAGCGGAAGAACAGATACGCAGTATTTT. Translation gives CASSVTSGRTDTQYF. This chain joins TRBV9 and TRBJ2-3; the D gene is possibly TRBD2 (5 bases). Trimming took off 1 base at V and 3 bases at J, with 12 bases between the two ends. The germline V gene encodes CDR1 SGDLS and CDR2 YYNGEE. The CDR3 is made up of 15 amino acids.

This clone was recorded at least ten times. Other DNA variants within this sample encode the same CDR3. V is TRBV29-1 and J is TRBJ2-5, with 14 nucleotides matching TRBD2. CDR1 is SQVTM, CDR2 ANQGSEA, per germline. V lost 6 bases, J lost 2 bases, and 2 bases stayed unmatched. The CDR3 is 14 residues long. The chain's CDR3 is CSVRLAGGQETQYF. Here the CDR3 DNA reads TGCAGCGTCAGACTAGCGGGAGGGCAAGAGACCCAGTACTTC.

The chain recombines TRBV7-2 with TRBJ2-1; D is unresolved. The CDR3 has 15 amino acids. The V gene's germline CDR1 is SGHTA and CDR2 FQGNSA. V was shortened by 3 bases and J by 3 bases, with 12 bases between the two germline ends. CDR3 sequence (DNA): TGTGCCAGCAGCTTCGACTCCCTATTCTACAATGAGCAGTTCTTC. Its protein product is CASSFDSLFYNEQFF. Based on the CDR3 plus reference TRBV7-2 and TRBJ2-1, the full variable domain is GAGVSQSPSNKVTEKGKDVELRCDPISGHTALYWYRQSLGQGLEFLIYFQGNSAPDKSGLPSDRFSAERTGGSVSTLTIQRTQQEDSAVYLCASSFDSLFYNEQFFGPGTRLTVL.